The T cell receptor (beta chain) described here comes from a study of Graves' ophthalmopathy and Graves' hyperthyroidism. Study context: Peripheral blood (taken before any treatment) was collected at initial diagnosis.

Whole-study results and caveats: Most thyroid clonotypes with frequency above 0.001 were detected in blood too. Sensitivity reached more than 70% and specificity under 85% when the model predicted ophthalmopathy progression.

The CDR3 has 13 residues. Germline-derived CDR1 and CDR2 are MDHEN and SYDVKM. V trimming: 9 bases; J trimming: 5 bases; junction bases outside the gene matches: 5. The sample holds many counts of this clonotype. Its antigen is unidentified. Amplifying from RNA transcripts, the study obtained TCR beta CDR3 regions. Scientists carried out first-round RT-PCR using HTBI primers and then a second-round multiplex PCR. TCRdb redid the calling of the multiplex PCR reads with MiXCR, one entry per CDR3 protein. The sample yields about 210,000 distinct CDR3 sequences, 25% to 30% seen once. The rearrangement links TRBV28 to TRBJ2-5, with 11 nucleotides matching TRBD2. The sequence was collected from a man in his fifties with Graves' ophthalmopathy. The sample taken for sequencing was peripheral blood. The DNA of the CDR3 is TGTGCCAGTGTAGCGGGAGGGCCGGAGACCCAGTACTTC. It is translated as CASVAGGPETQYF.